This T cell receptor beta chain was recorded in a study of shared clonotypes between healthy human individuals. The deep-level immunoSEQ assay was used. Unsorted PBMC replicate PCRs used 300 to 350 ng DNA, 30,000 to 35,000 T cell genomes. Only in-frame clones appear in the TCRdb table, and some are missing; sequencing was by immunoSEQ multiplex PCR. This sample has hundreds of thousands of clones, with about 82% found just once. The receptor comes from a woman aged 40 to 50 in good health. Some clones in this sample may be carry-over from other donors' samples. The material sequenced was PBMCs.

CDR3 protein: CASSLGMPNEQFF. The CDR3, as DNA: TGTGCCAGCAGCTTAGGGATGCCCAATGAGCAGTTCTTC. This rearrangement joins TRBV7-9 to TRBJ2-1; D gene uncertain. The CDR3 totals 13 residues. CDR1 and CDR2 from the germline V gene are SEHNR and FQNEAQ (reference sequence). V was pared by 1 base and J by 6 bases, with 7 bases between.